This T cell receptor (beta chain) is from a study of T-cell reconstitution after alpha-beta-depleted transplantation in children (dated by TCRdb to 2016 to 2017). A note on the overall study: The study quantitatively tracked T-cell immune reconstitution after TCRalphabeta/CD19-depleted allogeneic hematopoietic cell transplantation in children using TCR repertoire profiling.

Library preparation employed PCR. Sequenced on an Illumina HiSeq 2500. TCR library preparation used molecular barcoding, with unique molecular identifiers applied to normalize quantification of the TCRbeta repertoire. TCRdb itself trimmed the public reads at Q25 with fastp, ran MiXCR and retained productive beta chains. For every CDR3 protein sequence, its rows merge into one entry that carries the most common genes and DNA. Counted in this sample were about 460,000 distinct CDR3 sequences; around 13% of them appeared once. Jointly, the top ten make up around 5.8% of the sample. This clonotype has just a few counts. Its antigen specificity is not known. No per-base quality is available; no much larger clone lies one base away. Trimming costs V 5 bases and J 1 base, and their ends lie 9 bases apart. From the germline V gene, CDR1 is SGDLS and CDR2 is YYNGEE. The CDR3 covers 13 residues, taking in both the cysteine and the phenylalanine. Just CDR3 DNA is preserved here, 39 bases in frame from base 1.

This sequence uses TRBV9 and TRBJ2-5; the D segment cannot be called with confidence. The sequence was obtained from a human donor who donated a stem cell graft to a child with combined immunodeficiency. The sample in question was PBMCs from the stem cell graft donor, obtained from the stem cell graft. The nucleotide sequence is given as TGTGCCAGCAGGGGTAGCAGCCAAGAGACCCAGTACTTC. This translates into CASRGSSQETQYF.